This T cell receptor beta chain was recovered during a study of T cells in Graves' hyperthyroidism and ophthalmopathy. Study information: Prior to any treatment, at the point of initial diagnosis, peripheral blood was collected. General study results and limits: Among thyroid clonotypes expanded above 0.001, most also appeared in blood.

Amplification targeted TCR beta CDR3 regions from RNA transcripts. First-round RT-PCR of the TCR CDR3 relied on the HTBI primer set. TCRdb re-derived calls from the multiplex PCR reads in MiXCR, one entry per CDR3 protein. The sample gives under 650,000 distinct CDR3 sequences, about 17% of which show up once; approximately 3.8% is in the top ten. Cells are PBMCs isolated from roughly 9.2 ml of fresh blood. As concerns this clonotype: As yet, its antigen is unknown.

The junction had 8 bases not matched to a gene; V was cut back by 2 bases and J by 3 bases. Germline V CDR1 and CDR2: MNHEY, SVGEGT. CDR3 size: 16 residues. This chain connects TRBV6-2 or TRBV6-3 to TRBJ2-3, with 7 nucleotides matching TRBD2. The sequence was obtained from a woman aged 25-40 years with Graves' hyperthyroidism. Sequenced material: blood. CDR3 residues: CASSYPGGSGTDTQYF. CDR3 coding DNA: TGTGCCAGCAGTTACCCGGGCGGGAGTGGTACAGATACGCAGTATTTT.